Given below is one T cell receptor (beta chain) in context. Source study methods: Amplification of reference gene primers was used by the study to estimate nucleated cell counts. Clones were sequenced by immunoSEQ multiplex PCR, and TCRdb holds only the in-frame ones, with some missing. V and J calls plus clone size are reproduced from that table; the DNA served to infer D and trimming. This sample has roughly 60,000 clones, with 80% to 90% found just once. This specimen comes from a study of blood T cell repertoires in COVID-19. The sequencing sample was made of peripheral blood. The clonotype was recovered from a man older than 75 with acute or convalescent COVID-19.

The CDR3 nucleotides are TGTGCCAGCAGTTTGACCTGGGGGGGTACTGGAAACACCATATATTTT. Its translation: CASSLTWGGTGNTIYF. The chain links TRBV27 to TRBJ1-3, with a weak D call TRBD1 (5 bases). This CDR3 comprises 16 residues. V gave up 3 bases and J gave up 2 bases, with 14 bases separating them. Germline V gives CDR1 MNHEY, CDR2 SMNVEV (reference sequence).